These 32 T cell receptor beta chains originate from one sample sequenced in a study of T-cell reconstitution after alpha-beta-depleted transplantation in children. Unique molecular identifiers were built into the TCRbeta library. TCRdb reanalysed the PCR reads using MiXCR and keeps one entry per CDR3 protein. The sample has hundreds of thousands of distinct CDR3 sequences; around a sixth are singletons. Here the sequenced sample was PBMCs from the stem cell graft donor, taken from the stem cell graft. The receptor source for this set is a human donor who donated a stem cell graft to a child with acute myeloid leukemia.

There are many counts of this clonotype. CDR3 loop: CASRPTSGGAEGTQYF. The CDR3 DNA is TGTGCCAGCAGACCAACTAGCGGGGGGGCGGAAGGTACGCAGTATTTT. The chain employs TRBV12-3 or TRBV12-4 and TRBJ2-3; 13 bases agree with TRBD2. The CDR3 is made up of 16 amino acids. Trimming removed 6 bases from V and 8 bases from J; junction bases left unmatched: 11.

In its sample, this clonotype was seen many times. The V gene is TRBV27, the J gene TRBJ2-3; maybe TRBD1 (5 bases). With 6 bases removed from V and 5 bases from J, the gap between germline ends came to 6 bases. The CDR3 length is 11 residues. Germline V lookup: CDR1 MNHEY, CDR2 SMNVEV (reference sequence). CDR3 loop: CASRRGDTQYF. The CDR3 nucleotides are TGTGCCAGCAGAAGGGGAGATACGCAGTATTTT.

This clonotype was detected many times. The chain couples TRBV9 to TRBJ2-7, with 8 bases lining up with TRBD1. This CDR3 is built from 15 residues. The junction had 11 bases not matched to a gene; V was cut back by 4 bases and J by 5 bases. Germline loops: CDR1 SGDLS, CDR2 YYNGEE. CDR3 nucleotides: TGTGCCAGCAGCCCACCGGGGCAGGGGGCCAACGAGCAGTACTTC. This gives the protein CASSPPGQGANEQYF.

This clonotype was seen at least ten times. The chain is built from TRBV20-1 and TRBJ2-5; D remains ambiguous. The CDR3 consists of 16 residues. Germline CDR1 DFQATT, CDR2 SNEGSKA (reference sequence). V shed 2 bases and J shed 2 bases, with 18 bases lying between them. In nucleotides, the CDR3 is TGCAGTGCTAGAAGTCCTTGGGCACAGCTTCAAGAGACCCAGTACTTC. Protein: CSARSPWAQLQETQYF.

This clonotype was seen only a few times. Germline and junction disagree at one end, which may indicate a read error. This chain links TRBV11-2 with TRBJ1-5; D gene ambiguous. Germline CDR1 SGHAT, CDR2 FQNNGV. The CDR3 has 13 residues. The CDR3 region is CASSLNRNQPQHF. CDR3 bases: TGTGCCAGCAGCTTAAACCGCAACCAGCCCCAGCATTTT.

The V call is TRBV7-9, the J call TRBJ2-2; possibly TRBD1 or TRBD2 for D (5 bases each). Germline V gene sequence: CDR1 SEHNR, CDR2 FQNEAQ (reference sequence). The CDR3 has 13 residues. Trimming cost V 5 bases and J 6 bases, with 10 bases left between them. Here the CDR3 reads CASSPGRSGELFF. The CDR3 region has the DNA TGTGCCAGCAGCCCAGGGAGATCCGGGGAGCTGTTTTTT.

This clonotype was recorded a few times. The chain joins TRBV20-1 to TRBJ2-3, with a weak D call TRBD2 (6 bases). In germline, CDR1 is DFQATT, CDR2 SNEGSKA (reference sequence). The CDR3 contains 16 residues. The ends were cut back, 3 bases at V and 2 bases at J, with 18 bases in the middle. The CDR3 spells CSARDPAGPHTDTQYF. The CDR3 coding sequence is TGCAGTGCTAGGGATCCGGCGGGGCCACACACAGATACGCAGTATTTT.

This chain uses TRBV5-6 with TRBJ2-2, with a weak D call TRBD1 (6 bases). CDR1 SGHDT and CDR2 YYEEEE come from the germline V gene. The V and J ends lost 4 bases and 3 bases respectively, with 16 bases between them. CDR3 length equals 16 residues. The CDR3 loop is CASSLTGWGDTGELFF. The CDR3 DNA sequence: TGTGCCAGCAGCCTTACAGGGTGGGGTGACACCGGGGAGCTGTTTTTT.

This clonotype was found a few times. The CDR3 bases are TGTGCCAGCAGTACCGCCGGGACAGGGTTACGCCGCGAGCAGTACTTC. As protein: CASSTAGTGLRREQYF. V is TRBV28 and J is TRBJ2-7; 9 nucleotides agree with TRBD1. This CDR3 has 16 residues. The germline CDR1 and CDR2 sequences are MDHEN and SYDVKM. V trimming: 5 bases; J trimming: 6 bases; junction bases outside the gene matches: 14.

The V gene is TRBV13, the J gene TRBJ1-1; D ambiguous. Germline values: CDR1 PRHDT, CDR2 FYEKMQ (reference sequence). This CDR3 comprises 13 residues. V lost 5 bases, J lost 6 bases, and 13 bases lay in between. CDR3: CASSRLTRAEAFF. CDR3 nucleotides: TGTGCCAGCAGCCGTCTGACGCGGGCTGAAGCTTTCTTT.

The J gene is TRBJ2-7, the V gene TRBV11-2; maybe TRBD2 (6 bases). The CDR3 has 18 amino acids. The V end lost 3 bases, the J end lost 0 bases, and 21 bases lay between the germline ends. Looked up from germline, CDR1 is SGHAT and CDR2 is FQNNGV. DNA for the CDR3: TGTGCCAGCAGCTTGGTGACTAGTTCCGCTATGGGCTCCTACGAGCAGTACTTC. Translated, it gives CASSLVTSSAMGSYEQYF.

The chain has TRBV7-6 and TRBJ2-1; the D gene could be TRBD1 or TRBD2 (5 bases each). CDR3 length: 15 amino acids. Germline loops: CDR1 SGHVS, CDR2 FNYEAQ. Trimming stripped 1 base from V and 10 bases from J, with 17 bases between. The CDR3 sequence: CASSLDQRGAREQFF. The CDR3 region has the DNA TGTGCCAGCAGCTTAGATCAAAGAGGGGCCCGGGAGCAGTTCTTC.

The chain uses TRBV20-1 and TRBJ1-1, with D hard to call. This CDR3 is built from 12 residues. The V end was cut by 5 bases, the J end by 3 bases, with 10 bases between. The germline gives CDR1 DFQATT, CDR2 SNEGSKA (reference sequence). The CDR3 sequence: CSAEFGDTEAFF. DNA of the CDR3: TGCAGTGCTGAATTTGGAGACACTGAAGCTTTCTTT.

This clonotype was detected only a few times. This chain links TRBV5-1 with TRBJ1-1; D uncertain. The CDR3 length is 15 residues. CDR1 SGHRS and CDR2 YFSETQ come from the germline V gene. Trimming shortened V by 4 bases and J by 6 bases, and 19 bases separated the two germline ends. DNA of the CDR3: TGCGCCAGCAGCCCGTACGACGGAGTAGTCGCTGAAGCTTTCTTT. Its translation is CASSPYDGVVAEAFF.

V and J are TRBV20-1 and TRBJ1-1; D remains ambiguous. The CDR3 spans 10 residues. V was cut by 6 bases and J by 2 bases, with 4 bases left in between. Germline V gene data show CDR1 as DFQATT and CDR2 as SNEGSKA (reference sequence). The CDR3 loop reads CSANNTEAFF. DNA for the CDR3: TGCAGTGCGAATAACACTGAAGCTTTCTTT.

This clonotype was found many times. This chain joins TRBV20-1 and TRBJ1-4; D possibly corresponds to TRBD1 (5 bases). V lost 0 bases to trimming and J lost 3 bases, with 11 bases between them. The CDR3 spans 15 residues. CDR1 and CDR2 (germline): DFQATT, SNEGSKA (reference sequence). In DNA form, the CDR3 reads TGCAGTGCTAGAGATCATGACAGCCCTAATGAAAAACTGTTTTTT. Residues: CSARDHDSPNEKLFF.

In this sample, this clonotype turned up many times. This sequence joins TRBV20-1 and TRBJ1-1, with 7 bases that match TRBD1. Germline V gene data show CDR1 as DFQATT and CDR2 as SNEGSKA (reference sequence). J gave up 0 bases and V 5 bases, and 3 bases lay outside the gene matches. CDR3 length equals 13 residues. In nucleotides, the CDR3 is TGCAGTGCTCCGGACAGGCTGAACACTGAAGCTTTCTTT. Protein: CSAPDRLNTEAFF.

V and J are TRBV27 and TRBJ1-1; D gene unclear. The CDR3 consists of 10 residues. CDR1 is MNHEY and CDR2 is SMNVEV in the germline V gene (reference sequence). V was pared by 8 bases and J by 6 bases, with 7 bases between. CDR3 in amino acids: CASLGAEAFF. The CDR3 DNA reads as TGTGCCAGCCTTGGAGCTGAAGCTTTCTTT.

This chain links TRBV5-1 with TRBJ2-3; 7 bases agree with TRBD1. The trim removed 7 bases at V and 3 bases at J, leaving 5 bases unmatched. CDR1 and CDR2 (germline): SGHRS, YFSETQ. The CDR3 consists of 13 residues. CDR3 coding DNA: TGCGCCAGCCAGGGGACAGCGACAGATACGCAGTATTTT. As protein: CASQGTATDTQYF.

This clonotype was recorded at least ten times. The chain links TRBV7-2 to TRBJ2-1, with TRBD2 as a possible D gene (7 bases). The V gene's germline CDR1 is SGHTA and CDR2 FQGNSA. The CDR3 spans 17 residues. Trimming pared 2 bases from V and 0 bases from J, leaving 14 bases between. CDR3 region: CASSLSGGSFSYNEQFF. As DNA, the CDR3 is TGTGCCAGCAGCTTATCGGGGGGCTCGTTCTCCTACAATGAGCAGTTCTTC.

The rearrangement links TRBV29-1 to TRBJ2-2; no clear D gene. The ends were cut back, 0 bases at V and 7 bases at J, with 12 bases in the middle. Looked up from germline, CDR1 is SQVTM and CDR2 is ANQGSEA. The CDR3 totals 14 residues. CDR3 loop: CSVEDGRSYGELFF. DNA of the CDR3: TGCAGCGTTGAAGATGGACGGAGTTACGGGGAGCTGTTTTTT.

This clonotype came up many times. This sequence joins TRBV20-1 and TRBJ2-1; D unresolved. Germline-derived CDR1 and CDR2 are DFQATT and SNEGSKA (reference sequence). V shed 0 bases and J shed 10 bases, with 7 bases lying between them. The CDR3 is 11 amino acids. CDR3: CSARDRVEQFF. CDR3 nucleotides: TGCAGTGCTAGAGATAGGGTAGAGCAGTTCTTC.

In this sample, this clonotype turned up a few times. The rearrangement joins TRBV7-3 to TRBJ2-1; D remains unclear. This CDR3 comprises 13 residues. V lost 1 base and J 8 bases, leaving 9 bases between the germline ends. Germline V CDR1 and CDR2: SGHTA, FQGTGA. The CDR3 bases are TGTGCCAGCAGCTTAAGCGGCGTGGATGAGCAGTTCTTC. This sequence encodes CASSLSGVDEQFF.

The chain links TRBV20-1 to TRBJ1-2; D unresolved. The V gene lost 8 bases and the J gene lost 4 bases, with 11 bases spanning the gap. From germline, CDR1 is DFQATT and CDR2 SNEGSKA (reference sequence). The CDR3 has 11 residues. CDR3 residues: CSPPFGYGYTF. The CDR3 DNA reads as TGCAGTCCACCCTTCGGCTATGGCTACACCTTC.

J is TRBJ1-3 and V is TRBV7-1; TRBD1 is a possible D gene (5 bases). TRBV7-1 is filed as an ORF, its function uncertain. This CDR3 is 16 amino acids long. V was trimmed by 5 bases and J by 4 bases, leaving 18 bases between them. DNA for the CDR3: TGTGCCAGCAGCAGCCGGGACCTCGGCGAGGGAAACACCATATATTTT. Its protein is CASSSRDLGEGNTIYF.

The chain uses TRBV7-9 and TRBJ2-1, with TRBD2 matching over 9 bases. CDR3 length: 15 residues. The V gene end was trimmed by 3 bases and the J gene end by 7 bases; junction bases not matched to a gene: 7. Germline CDR1 and CDR2: SEHNR and FQNEAQ (reference sequence). The CDR3 loop is CASSFGTSWGNEQFF. In nucleotides, the CDR3 is TGTGCCAGCAGCTTCGGGACTAGCTGGGGGAATGAGCAGTTCTTC.

The chain has TRBV30 and TRBJ1-5; tentative D call: TRBD1 (6 bases). The germline V and J ends were trimmed by 6 bases and 0 bases, with 15 bases remaining between them. Per germline, CDR1 GTSNPN and CDR2 SVGIG (reference sequence). The CDR3 extends over 15 amino acids. CDR3 protein: CACEAGHYSNQPQHF. In DNA, the CDR3 is TGTGCCTGTGAAGCGGGACATTATAGCAATCAGCCCCAGCATTTT. Full variable domain (rest looked up from reference TRBV30 and TRBJ1-5): SQTIHQWPATLVQPVGSPLSLECTVEGTSNPNLYWYRQAAGRGLQLLFYSVGIGQISSEVPQNLSASRPQDRQFILSSKKLLLSDSGFYLCACEAGHYSNQPQHFGDGTRLSIL.

At least ten counts were recorded for this clonotype. The V call is TRBV20-1, the J call TRBJ1-5; 9 nucleotides line up with TRBD1. V shed 2 bases, J shed 0 bases, and the junction held 8 bases outside the gene matches. Germline CDR1 reads DFQATT; CDR2 reads SNEGSKA (reference sequence). This CDR3 comprises 17 residues. This CDR3 reads CSARLGTGIYSNQPQHF. The CDR3 DNA reads as TGCAGTGCTAGACTAGGGACAGGGATATATAGCAATCAGCCCCAGCATTTT.

The rearrangement joins TRBV28 to TRBJ2-7, with 8 positions matching TRBD1. This CDR3 has 13 residues. The junction had 8 bases not matched to a gene; V was cut back by 8 bases and J by 5 bases. Germline lookup yields CDR1 MDHEN and CDR2 SYDVKM. The CDR3 sequence is CASGQGIWDEQYF. CDR3 DNA: TGTGCCAGCGGACAGGGAATTTGGGACGAGCAGTACTTC.

This clonotype has ten or more counts. This chain connects TRBV29-1 to TRBJ1-1; D gene uncertain. This CDR3 has 13 residues. V was shortened by 4 bases and J by 5 bases, with 14 bases between the two germline ends. Germline V gene lookup returns CDR1 SQVTM and CDR2 ANQGSEA. The CDR3 reads CSVGFGFRTEAFF. Written as DNA, the CDR3 is TGCAGCGTTGGATTTGGGTTTAGGACTGAAGCTTTCTTT. The entire variable domain, with the rest obtained from reference TRBV29-1 and TRBJ1-1, is as follows: SAVISQKPSRDICQRGTSLTIQCQVDSQVTMMFWYRQQPGQSLTLIATANQGSEATYESGFVIDKFPISRPNLTFSTLTVSNMSPEDSSIYLCSVGFGFRTEAFFGQGTRLTVV.

This clonotype has a count of ten or more. The chain has TRBV20-1 and TRBJ1-4; possibly TRBD1 for D (5 bases). Germline CDR1 is DFQATT and CDR2 is SNEGSKA (reference sequence). This CDR3 spans 15 amino acids. V was shortened by 6 bases and J by 2 bases, with 16 bases between the two germline ends. DNA of the CDR3: TGCAGTGCGGGGGAGGGAGGATGGACTAATGAAAAACTGTTTTTT. It specifies CSAGEGGWTNEKLFF.

The chain carries TRBV12-3 or TRBV12-4 and TRBJ1-5; D remains ambiguous. Trimming took 7 bases from V and 3 from J, leaving 10 bases between them. The CDR3 length is 13 residues. In nucleotides, the CDR3 is TGTGCCAGCACCTACGACTACAATCAGCCCCAGCATTTT. This encodes CASTYDYNQPQHF.